The 15 T cell receptor beta chains below all came from one sample that was sequenced in a study of blood T cells in healthy people across ages. It was with a sample-barcoded 5' primer and a J-beta primer mix that a second PCR of roughly 6 to 12 cycles was run. MiXCR was run by TCRdb on the 5' RACE reads, yielding one entry per CDR3 protein. This sample carries around 990,000 distinct CDR3 sequences, under 30% of them seen once, and the ten largest clones take around 0.7%. The data were also submitted as part of a second study, on T cells of mothers and their children.

Sequenced material: blood. All receptors derive from a girl aged 2 to 10 in good health.

The chain links TRBV7-3 to TRBJ2-5; D might be TRBD1 (6 bases). The J call is uncertain, as TRBJ2-1 better fits the DNA end. The germline V gene encodes CDR1 SGHTA and CDR2 FQGTGA. The CDR3 consists of 14 residues. CDR3: CASSPAGGSNEQFF. CDR3 DNA sequence: TGTGCCAGCAGCCCCGCTGGGGGCAGCAATGAGCAGTTCTTC.

This chain joins TRBV4-1 and TRBJ1-4, with D uncertain. The CDR3 length is 17 residues. Trimming took off 4 bases at V and 2 bases at J, with 17 bases between the two ends. Germline CDR1 reads MGHRA; CDR2 reads YSYEKL. The CDR3 DNA is TGCGCCAGCAGCCCTATCCCAGGCACGGGGACTAATGAAAAACTGTTTTTT. Protein: CASSPIPGTGTNEKLFF.

The sample holds a few counts of this clonotype. The chain couples TRBV7-9 to TRBJ1-1; D ambiguous. V was clipped by 2 bases and J by 1 base, with 14 bases between them. The CDR3 is made up of 16 amino acids. From germline, CDR1 is SEHNR and CDR2 FQNEAQ (reference sequence). The CDR3 nucleotides are TGTGCCAGCAGCTTAAACACCCGCATCTCGAACACTGAAGCTTTCTTT. This gives the protein CASSLNTRISNTEAFF.

The rearrangement uses TRBV3-1 and TRBJ2-3; 7 bases align to TRBD2. The CDR3 covers 16 residues. With 4 bases clipped from V and 5 bases from J, the junction kept 12 bases outside the gene matches. Germline CDR1 LGHDT, CDR2 YNNKEL (reference sequence). Here the CDR3 reads CASSPSEGLVGDTQYF. The DNA of the CDR3 is TGTGCCAGCAGCCCCAGCGAAGGACTAGTGGGAGATACGCAGTATTTT.

The J gene is TRBJ2-5, the V gene TRBV7-2; TRBD2 agrees at 8 bases. The better agreement between TRBJ2-1 and the DNA end casts doubt on the J call. This CDR3 contains 15 residues. Germline CDR1 SGHTA, CDR2 FQGNSA. CDR3 loop: CASSPRASGFDEQFF. In DNA form, the CDR3 reads TGTGCCAGCAGCCCCCGGGCTAGCGGGTTCGATGAGCAGTTCTTC.

This clonotype has only a few counts. The V gene is TRBV6-1, the J gene TRBJ2-7; 9 bases line up with TRBD1. The CDR3 consists of 15 residues. Germline V gene lookup returns CDR1 MNHNS and CDR2 SASEGT. Trimming at V came to 4 bases and at J to 5 bases, leaving 9 bases not matched to a gene. The chain's CDR3 is CASSVPGQGIHEQYF. CDR3 coding DNA: TGTGCCAGCAGTGTTCCGGGACAGGGTATCCACGAGCAGTACTTC.

This chain joins TRBV20-1 and TRBJ2-1; D gene ambiguous. The better agreement between TRBJ2-7 and the DNA end casts doubt on the J call. In germline, CDR1 is DFQATT, CDR2 SNEGSKA (reference sequence). The CDR3 contains 11 residues. The CDR3 DNA reads as TGCAGTGCGACCCCCGTCTACGAGCAGTACTTC. As protein: CSATPVYEQYF.

V gene TRBV6-2 or TRBV6-3 combines with J gene TRBJ2-1; TRBD2 matches 7 bases. Unmatched junction bases numbered 11, after V lost 8 bases and J lost 4 bases. The germline CDR1 and CDR2 sequences are MNHEY and SVGEGT. The CDR3 length is 15 residues. The CDR3, as DNA: TGTGCCAGCGCGAAAGAAGGGGACTATTACAATGAGCAGTTCTTC. Translated: CASAKEGDYYNEQFF.

This sequence joins TRBV27 and TRBJ2-1; the D gene is possibly TRBD2 (5 bases). CDR3 size: 16 residues. Germline V gives CDR1 MNHEY, CDR2 SMNVEV (reference sequence). V lost 5 bases and J lost 6, with 20 bases in between. CDR3 loop: CASSASWGVPLNEQFF. The CDR3 bases are TGTGCCAGCAGTGCCTCATGGGGAGTCCCACTCAATGAGCAGTTCTTC.

This clonotype was seen ten or more times. CDR3 nucleotides: TGTGCCAGCAGCCCAATGACAGACCAAGAGACCCAGTACTTC. This gives the protein CASSPMTDQETQYF. The chain recombines TRBV9 with TRBJ2-5; D perhaps matches TRBD1 (5 bases). V was pared by 4 bases and J by 0 bases, with 10 bases between. The V gene's germline CDR1 is SGDLS and CDR2 YYNGEE. This CDR3 has 14 amino acids.

With respect to this clonotype: Because the CDR3 is missing its conserved closing phenylalanine or tryptophan, this is likely a read error. The chain employs TRBV20-1 and TRBJ2-3; 10 nucleotides align to TRBD2. Per the germline V gene, CDR1 is DFQATT and CDR2 is SNEGSKA (reference sequence). The CDR3 spans 15 residues. The ends lost 6 bases at V and 2 bases at J; junction bases unmatched: 8. CDR3 sequence: CSAPGLAAITDTQYS. The CDR3 nucleotides read TGCAGTGCCCCTGGACTAGCGGCTATCACAGATACGCAGTATTCT.

The chain has TRBV10-3 and TRBJ2-6, with D perhaps matching TRBD1 (6 bases). Germline CDR1 is ENHRY and CDR2 is SYGVKD. Between the trimmed V and J ends, which lost 7 bases and 0 bases, there was a span of 13 bases. The CDR3 has 16 amino acids. CDR3 DNA sequence: TGTGCCATCAAAGGCAGGGGCGTCTCTGGGGCCAACGTCCTGACTTTC. Protein sequence: CAIKGRGVSGANVLTF.

There are a few counts of this clonotype. This rearrangement joins TRBV13 to TRBJ2-3; no clear D gene. This CDR3 contains 12 residues. CDR1 and CDR2 (germline): PRHDT, FYEKMQ (reference sequence). The ends were cut back, 1 base at V and 10 bases at J, with 9 bases in the middle. DNA for the CDR3: TGTGCCAGCAGCTTAGAATCAAACGCGCAGTATTTT. It yields the protein CASSLESNAQYF.

This chain joins TRBV7-9 and TRBJ2-7, with a tentative D call TRBD1 (8 bases). CDR1 is SEHNR and CDR2 is FQNEAQ in the germline V gene (reference sequence). Trimming took off 5 bases at V and 0 bases at J, with 14 bases between the two ends. The CDR3 length is 15 residues. The CDR3: CASSRGDRSSYEQYF. The CDR3 DNA is TGTGCCAGCAGCCGGGGGGACAGGAGCTCCTACGAGCAGTACTTC.

This clonotype has only one observation. The rearrangement links TRBV7-2 to TRBJ2-1; 7 bases match TRBD2. J lost 1 base, V lost 4 bases, and 7 bases had no gene match. Germline V lookup: CDR1 SGHTA, CDR2 FQGNSA. CDR3 size: 16 residues. CDR3 loop: CASSSSGAGSYNEQFF. CDR3 coding DNA: TGTGCCAGCAGCTCATCGGGAGCGGGGTCCTACAATGAGCAGTTCTTC. Drawing the rest from reference TRBV7-2 and TRBJ2-1, the complete variable domain is GAGVSQSPSNKVTEKGKDVELRCDPISGHTALYWYRQSLGQGLEFLIYFQGNSAPDKSGLPSDRFSAERTGGSVSTLTIQRTQQEDSAVYLCASSSSGAGSYNEQFFGPGTRLTVL.